This TCR beta chain was identified in a study of OX40 agonist ivuxolimab in advanced cancers. Context from the whole study: Ivuxolimab was a fully human IgG2 agonistic monoclonal antibody targeting the costimulatory receptor OX40 (CD134). Intravenous ivuxolimab was administered to patients every 2 weeks at six dose levels: 0.01, 0.1, 0.3, 1.5, 3 and 10 mg/kg. Among the roughly 54 dose-escalation patients, about 20 had hepatocellular carcinoma, about 15 melanoma, 9 renal cell carcinoma and 9 head and neck cancer. In the dose-escalation cohort, more than 75% of patients were male, and the mean age was roughly 60 years, with a range of about 23 to 85. Prior anti-PD-1, anti-PD-L1 or anti-CTLA-4 therapy was permitted, and checkpoint inhibitors had been received by 40% to 50% of dose-escalation patients. Three dose-escalation patients achieved partial responses, one with hepatocellular carcinoma and two with cutaneous melanoma. The purpose of peripheral TCRbeta sequencing was to test whether ivuxolimab changed TCR sequence diversity and led to clonal T-cell expansion. The paper describes the monotherapy dose-escalation part (N ≈ 51 patients) of the phase I trial of ivuxolimab. The full study reports these points: Low levels of normalized T-cell clonal expansion were also seen in some nonresponding patients. In the 0.1-3.0 mg/kg groups, partial responders were among the patients with the lowest normalized peripheral clonal expansion, particularly in CD8+ T cells. At doses of 0.1 to 3.0 mg/kg, clonal expansion of both CD4+ and CD8+ blood T cells was observed from baseline to week 6. After ivuxolimab, CD8+ T cells had more expanded clones than CD4+ T cells on average. Which antigens the clonally expanded peripheral T cells were specific for was not determined.

Patients with a history of autoimmune disease or receiving systemic immunosuppression were excluded from the trial. Peripheral blood for TCR sequencing was collected from all dose cohorts at baseline, on cycle 4 day 1, and on cycle 7 day 1. The samples were drawn from a first-in-human, open-label, multicenter phase I dose-escalation trial of ivuxolimab. Adults with locally advanced or metastatic melanoma, renal cell carcinoma, hepatocellular carcinoma or head and neck squamous cell carcinoma were enrolled in the trial. Before TCR sequencing, CD4+ and CD8+ T cells were separately sorted from peripheral blood. The CDR3, cysteine through phenylalanine, is 16 amino acids long. Only CDR3 DNA is held: 48 bases, read in frame from base 1. V lost 4 bases and J lost 5 bases; the stretch between them is 20 bases long. CDR1 is given as MDHEN and CDR2 as SYDVKM, both from the germline V gene. Points on this clone: Its antigen is currently not known. Per-nucleotide qualities are absent, and no much larger clonotype sits a single base away.

Genomic DNA was extracted from sorted cells for sequencing of the TCRbeta CDR3 region. The immunoSEQ Assay was used to sequence the TCRbeta CDR3 regions. Not all clones reach the TCRdb copy of this immuneACCESS table, which keeps in-frame sequences only. Checked studies attribute under half of the gap to unresolved V genes and leave the rest unexplained. Within this sample are around 67,000 clones, with 75% to 85% of them counted one time only. Roughly 1.2% of the sample is held by the ten biggest clonotypes. This clonotype was obtained from an adult with an advanced solid tumor such as melanoma, head and neck, liver or kidney cancer. Sample: CD4+ or CD8+ T cells sorted from blood, taken in a trial of the OX40 agonist ivuxolimab. In this chain, TRBV28 is recombined with TRBJ1-1; the D gene is possibly TRBD1, with 5 bases matching. The nucleotide sequence is given as TGTGCCAGCAGTTCCAATATCCGGGACTTCGTGACTGAAGCTTTCTTT. This translates into CASSSNIRDFVTEAFF. Joined to the reference TRBV28 and TRBJ1-1 proteins, this CDR3 gives the full variable domain: DVKVTQSSRYLVKRTGEKVFLECVQDMDHENMFWYRQDPGLGLRLIYFSYDVKMKEKGDIPEGYSVSREKKERFSLILESASTNQTSMYLCASSSNIRDFVTEAFFGQGTRLTVV.